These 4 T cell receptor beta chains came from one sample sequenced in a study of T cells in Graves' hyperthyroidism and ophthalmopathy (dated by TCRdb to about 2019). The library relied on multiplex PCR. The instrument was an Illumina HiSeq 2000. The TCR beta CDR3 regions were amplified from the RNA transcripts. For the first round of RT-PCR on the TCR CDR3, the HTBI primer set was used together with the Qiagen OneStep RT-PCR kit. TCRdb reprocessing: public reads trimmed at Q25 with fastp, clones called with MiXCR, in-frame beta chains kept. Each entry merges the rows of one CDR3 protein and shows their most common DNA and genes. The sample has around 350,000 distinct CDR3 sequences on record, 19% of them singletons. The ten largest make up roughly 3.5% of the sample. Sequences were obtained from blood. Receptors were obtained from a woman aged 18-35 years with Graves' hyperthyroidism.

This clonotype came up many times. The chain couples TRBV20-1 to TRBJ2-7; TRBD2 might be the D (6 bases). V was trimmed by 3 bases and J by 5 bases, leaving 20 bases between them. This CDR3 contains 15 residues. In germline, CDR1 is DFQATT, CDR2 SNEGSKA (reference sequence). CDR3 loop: CSASSPLRGNDEQYF. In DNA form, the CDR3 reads TGCAGTGCTAGTTCCCCTTTGCGGGGCAACGACGAGCAGTACTTC.

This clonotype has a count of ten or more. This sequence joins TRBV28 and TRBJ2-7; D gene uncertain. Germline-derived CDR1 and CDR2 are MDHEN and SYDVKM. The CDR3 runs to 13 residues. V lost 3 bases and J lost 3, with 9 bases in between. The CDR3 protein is CASSFSLDYEQYF. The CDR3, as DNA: TGTGCCAGCAGTTTTAGCTTAGACTACGAGCAGTACTTC. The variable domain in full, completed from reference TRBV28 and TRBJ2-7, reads DVKVTQSSRYLVKRTGEKVFLECVQDMDHENMFWYRQDPGLGLRLIYFSYDVKMKEKGDIPEGYSVSREKKERFSLILESASTNQTSMYLCASSFSLDYEQYFGPGTRLTVT.

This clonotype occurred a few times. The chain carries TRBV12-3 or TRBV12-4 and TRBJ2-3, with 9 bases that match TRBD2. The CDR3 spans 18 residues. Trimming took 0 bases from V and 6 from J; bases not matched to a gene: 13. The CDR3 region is CASSLASLGGGAGDTQYF. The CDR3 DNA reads TGTGCCAGCAGTTTAGCGTCTCTTGGCGGGGGGGCGGGCGATACGCAGTATTTT.

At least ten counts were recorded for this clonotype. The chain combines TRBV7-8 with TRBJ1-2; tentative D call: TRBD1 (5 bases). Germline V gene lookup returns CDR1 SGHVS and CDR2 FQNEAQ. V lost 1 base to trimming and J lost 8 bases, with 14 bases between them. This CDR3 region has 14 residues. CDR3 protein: CASSLGAGMEGYTF. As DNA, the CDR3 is TGTGCCAGCAGCTTAGGGGCAGGGATGGAAGGCTACACCTTC.